One sample yielded the 23 T cell receptor beta chains listed below, sequenced in a study of neurological immune-mediated disorders. TCRdb ran MiXCR on the 5' RACE reads and lists one entry per CDR3 protein. The repertoire consists of around 40,000 distinct CDR3 sequences, with less than 9% occurring once and the leading ten covering roughly 5.6%. Sequences were obtained from CD4+ T cells from blood. All receptors derive from a man aged 50-59 years in good health.

A remark on this clonotype: A much larger clone lies a single base off, so this may be a read error. This chain connects TRBV10-3 to TRBJ1-3; D not resolved. Trimming took off 8 bases at V and 3 bases at J, with 14 bases between the two ends. The CDR3 sequence is 14 residues long. Per germline, CDR1 ENHRY and CDR2 SYGVKD. The chain's CDR3 is CAIGAGLYGNTIYF. CDR3 nucleotides: TGTGCCATCGGCGCAGGCCTCTATGGAAACACCATATATTTT.

This clonotype was recorded at least ten times. The chain uses TRBV5-1 and TRBJ1-1, with TRBD1 identical over 8 bases. The V gene end was trimmed by 1 base and the J gene end by 7 bases; junction bases not matched to a gene: 6. The CDR3 loop spans 14 amino acids. Per germline, CDR1 SGHRS and CDR2 YFSETQ. The CDR3 region is CASSLKQGGIEAFF. CDR3 coding DNA: TGCGCCAGCAGCTTGAAACAGGGGGGGATTGAAGCTTTCTTT.

The chain links TRBV19 to TRBJ2-7; no definite D call. V was trimmed by 4 bases and J by 0 bases, leaving 7 bases between them. Germline-derived CDR1 and CDR2 are LNHDA and SQIVND (reference sequence). The CDR3 has 13 residues. The CDR3 loop is CASSKRISYEQYF. In nucleotides, the CDR3 is TGTGCCAGTAGTAAAAGGATCTCCTACGAGCAGTACTTC.

This clonotype was detected many times. The V and J genes are TRBV15 and TRBJ2-7, with TRBD2 as a possible D gene (5 bases). The CDR3 length is 13 residues. Trimming removed 0 bases at V and 5 bases at J, with 8 bases between. Germline CDR1 LNHNV, CDR2 YYDKDF (reference sequence). This CDR3 is CATSRDPGNEQYF. The CDR3 DNA sequence: TGTGCCACCAGCAGAGATCCCGGGAACGAGCAGTACTTC.

This clonotype was detected many times. V and J are TRBV5-1 and TRBJ2-7; D unclear. The CDR3 totals 14 residues. Germline CDR1 SGHRS, CDR2 YFSETQ. The V and J ends lost 5 bases and 2 bases respectively, with 14 bases between them. DNA of the CDR3: TGCGCCAGCAGGATGGGCCTACTTGCCTACGAGCAGTACTTC. It encodes CASRMGLLAYEQYF.

This clonotype has ten or more counts. The chain has TRBV5-1 and TRBJ2-1, with TRBD1 matching 7 bases. Trimming took 3 bases from V and 6 from J; bases not matched to a gene: 9. Germline V gives CDR1 SGHRS, CDR2 YFSETQ. The CDR3 loop spans 15 amino acids. CDR3 loop: CASSSQPDRANEQFF. The CDR3 bases are TGCGCCAGCAGCTCTCAACCCGACAGGGCCAATGAGCAGTTCTTC.

This clonotype occurred many times. V and J are TRBV7-2 and TRBJ1-2; D call uncertain. The CDR3 is 13 residues long. V lost 1 base and J lost 6, with 9 bases in between. CDR1 is SGHTA and CDR2 is FQGNSA in the germline V gene. The CDR3 protein is CASSLGRKNGYTF. Written as DNA, the CDR3 is TGTGCCAGCAGCTTAGGACGGAAAAATGGCTACACCTTC.

This clonotype showed up many times. The chain employs TRBV3-1 and TRBJ2-5; D not certain. CDR3 size: 14 residues. Germline V gives CDR1 LGHDT, CDR2 YNNKEL (reference sequence). Trimming took 0 bases from V and 5 from J, leaving 10 bases between them. The CDR3 DNA follows: TGTGCCAGCAGCCAAGATCCCAGTTACGAGACCCAGTACTTC. Translating gives CASSQDPSYETQYF.

V is TRBV20-1 and J is TRBJ2-1, with 12 positions matching TRBD2. The CDR3 totals 16 residues. V lost 3 bases to trimming and J lost 8 bases; unmatched junction nucleotides: 11. The V gene's germline CDR1 is DFQATT and CDR2 SNEGSKA (reference sequence). CDR3 region: CSARGTSGSLRDEQFF. The DNA for the CDR3 is TGCAGTGCTAGGGGGACTAGCGGGTCCCTACGGGATGAGCAGTTCTTC.

This clonotype was recorded many times. This chain connects TRBV20-1 to TRBJ2-1; the match to TRBD2 covers 7 bases. Germline trimming cut 0 bases from V and 7 bases from J; bases unmatched to any gene: 9. Germline CDR1 DFQATT, CDR2 SNEGSKA (reference sequence). This CDR3 contains 15 residues. CDR3 residues: CSARDRLGGLNEQFF. The CDR3 DNA reads as TGCAGTGCTAGAGATCGCCTGGGGGGGTTGAATGAGCAGTTCTTC.

In its sample, this clonotype ranks as medium-sized. This chain connects TRBV28 to TRBJ2-7, with D unresolved. The CDR3 has 15 amino acids. V lost 6 bases, J lost 2 bases, and 17 bases lay in between. From germline, CDR1 is MDHEN and CDR2 SYDVKM. CDR3 sequence: CASRGETPAPYEQYF. The CDR3 nucleotides are TGTGCCAGCAGAGGTGAAACCCCTGCGCCCTACGAGCAGTACTTC.

In its sample, this clonotype was seen many times. This chain links TRBV4-2 with TRBJ2-7, with a weak D call TRBD2 (6 bases). Deletions cut 1 base from V and 1 base from J, with 17 bases between. CDR3 size: 17 residues. CDR1 LGHNA and CDR2 YNFKEQ come from the germline V gene. The CDR3 sequence is CASSQGLGEAKSYEQYF. The CDR3 DNA sequence: TGTGCCAGCAGCCAAGGATTGGGGGAGGCCAAATCCTACGAGCAGTACTTC.

About this clonotype: One end of the junction does not line up with germline, which may come from a read error. V and J are TRBV12-3 or TRBV12-4 and TRBJ1-1, with D uncertain. The CDR3 is 14 residues long. This CDR3 is CASSLEGRNIEAFF. CDR3 in DNA: TGTGCAAGCAGTTTAGAGGGAAGGAACATTGAAGCTTTCTTT.

In this sample, this clonotype turned up many times. This rearrangement joins TRBV7-2 to TRBJ2-7; 8 bases are shared with TRBD1. CDR3 length: 14 amino acids. Germline CDR1 SGHTA, CDR2 FQGNSA. V shed 5 bases and J 2 bases; nucleotides not matched to a gene: 5. CDR3 region: CASSRNRGAYEQYF. In nucleotides, the CDR3 is TGTGCCAGCAGCCGAAACAGGGGGGCCTACGAGCAGTACTTC.

Many counts were recorded for this clonotype. The chain is built from TRBV3-1 and TRBJ2-7; D is unresolved. The CDR3 sequence is 14 residues long. Germline V lookup: CDR1 LGHDT, CDR2 YNNKEL (reference sequence). V was trimmed by 3 bases and J by 0 bases, leaving 9 bases between them. The CDR3 DNA follows: TGTGCCAGCAGCCACCCGGAGAGCTCCTACGAGCAGTACTTC. Its protein product is CASSHPESSYEQYF.

This chain joins TRBV12-3 or TRBV12-4 and TRBJ2-3, with 7 bases matching TRBD2. V lost 1 base to trimming and J lost 0 bases; unmatched junction nucleotides: 4. This CDR3 is built from 16 residues. CDR3 protein: CASSLGTSVSTDTQYF. CDR3 sequence (DNA): TGTGCCAGCAGTTTAGGTACTAGCGTGAGCACAGATACGCAGTATTTT.

This clonotype was seen at least ten times. V is TRBV4-1 and J is TRBJ2-1; 8 positions match TRBD2. V shed 6 bases, J shed 2 bases, and the junction held 15 bases outside the gene matches. This CDR3 is 18 amino acids long. The germline gives CDR1 MGHRA, CDR2 YSYEKL. The CDR3 loop reads CASRPVLLPGLAYNEQFF. CDR3 DNA: TGCGCCAGCAGACCCGTTCTGTTGCCGGGACTAGCCTACAATGAGCAGTTCTTC.

This clonotype was picked up many times. The rearrangement joins TRBV7-9 to TRBJ2-1; D might be TRBD1 or TRBD2, each matching 6 bases. This CDR3 spans 12 amino acids. Trimming left V 10 bases short and J 3 bases short, with 10 bases between. Germline V CDR1 and CDR2: SEHNR, FQNEAQ (reference sequence). This chain's CDR3 is CANEGGYNEQFF. DNA of the CDR3: TGTGCCAACGAGGGGGGCTACAATGAGCAGTTCTTC.

The table lists this clonotype with a few counts. The chain uses TRBV12-3 or TRBV12-4 and TRBJ2-1; 7 bases are shared with TRBD2. Losses at the gene ends were 4 bases for V and 8 bases for J; bases not matched to a gene: 5. The CDR3 runs 13 residues. DNA for the CDR3: TGTGCCAGCAGTTACGGGGGGTCTGATGAGCAGTTCTTC. Its protein product is CASSYGGSDEQFF.

The sample holds a few counts of this clonotype. This chain joins TRBV3-1 and TRBJ1-1, with no clear D. Trimming cost V 3 bases and J 1 base, with 6 bases left between them. Germline CDR1 is LGHDT and CDR2 is YNNKEL (reference sequence). The CDR3 consists of 13 residues. DNA of the CDR3: TGTGCCAGCAGCCAGAAGGGGAACACTGAAGCTTTCTTT. Amino acid sequence: CASSQKGNTEAFF.

Ten or more counts support this clonotype. This chain uses TRBV7-2 with TRBJ2-1; 8 bases align to TRBD2. This CDR3 contains 16 residues. The J segment lost 1 base and the V segment lost 5 bases, leaving 7 bases of the junction unmatched. Germline loops: CDR1 SGHTA, CDR2 FQGNSA. The CDR3, as DNA: TGTGCCAGCAGCCCGGTAGCGGGAAGGTCCTACAATGAGCAGTTCTTC. As protein: CASSPVAGRSYNEQFF.

This clonotype has ten or more counts. The V call is TRBV5-1, the J call TRBJ1-5; possibly TRBD1 for D (6 bases). The ends were cut back, 5 bases at V and 2 bases at J, with 11 bases in the middle. The CDR3 is made up of 14 amino acids. Germline V gives CDR1 SGHRS, CDR2 YFSETQ. The CDR3 sequence is CASSPDSRNQPQHF. The CDR3 nucleotides are TGCGCCAGCAGTCCGGACAGCCGCAATCAGCCCCAGCATTTT.

The chain combines TRBV9 with TRBJ2-7; 8 nucleotides align to TRBD2. V lost 0 bases, J lost 2 bases, and 4 bases stayed unmatched. The CDR3 totals 15 residues. From germline, CDR1 is SGDLS and CDR2 YYNGEE. The CDR3 DNA reads TGTGCCAGCAGCGTAGGTAGCGGGGCAACCTACGAGCAGTACTTC. Translated: CASSVGSGATYEQYF.